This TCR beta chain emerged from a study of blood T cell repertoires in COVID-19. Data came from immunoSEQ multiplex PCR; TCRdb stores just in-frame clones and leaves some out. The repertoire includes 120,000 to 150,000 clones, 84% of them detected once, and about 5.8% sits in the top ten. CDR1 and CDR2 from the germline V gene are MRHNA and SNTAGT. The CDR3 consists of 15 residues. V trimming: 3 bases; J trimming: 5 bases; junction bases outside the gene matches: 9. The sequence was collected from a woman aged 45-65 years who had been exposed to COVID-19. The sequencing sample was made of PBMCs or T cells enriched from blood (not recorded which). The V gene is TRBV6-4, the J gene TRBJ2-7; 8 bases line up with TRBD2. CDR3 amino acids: CASSELAGGPHEQYF. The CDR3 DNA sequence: TGTGCCAGCAGTGAATTGGCGGGGGGCCCCCACGAGCAGTACTTC.